Included here is one T cell receptor beta chain sequence, with context. The target antigen is unknown. This entry is derived from a study of metastatic and nonmetastatic thyroid tumors. Turning to the study itself: The authors compared repertoires across blood and tumor or nodule tissue from malignant and benign thyroid patients.

Patients were all untreated before their thyroid surgery. General study results and limits: Patients with malignant thyroid tumors reportedly had significantly higher TCR beta diversity than those with benign nodules, in blood and tumor.

Authors' processing steps: Differences in CDR3 between clinicopathological groups were drawn on to build a classifier intended to discriminate distant-metastatic papillary thyroid cancer patients. TCRdb recomputed clones from the PCR reads via MiXCR. TCRdb's processing, not the authors', yielded these V and J calls. The sample contains 50,000 or so clones, roughly a sixth of which appear only once. Source material: blood. This TCR was recovered from a female donor with papillary thyroid cancer or a benign thyroid nodule (not recorded which). Some clones in this sample may be carry-over from other donors' samples.

The CDR3: CASSQGVILAGLGETQYF. CDR3 coding DNA: TGTGCCAGCAGCCAGGGGGTGATACTAGCGGGATTGGGGGAGACCCAGTACTTC. V usage is TRBV11-2 and J usage is TRBJ2-5; 10 positions agree with TRBD2. V was pared by 5 bases and J by 5 bases, with 17 bases of the junction left unmatched. The CDR3 consists of 18 residues. Germline CDR1 is SGHAT and CDR2 is FQNNGV. The full variable domain, in which reference TRBV11-2 and TRBJ2-5 provide the parts outside the CDR3, is EAGVAQSPRYKIIEKRQSVAFWCNPISGHATLYWYQQILGQGPKLLIQFQNNGVVDDSQLPKDRFSAERLKGVDSTLKIQPAKLEDSAVYLCASSQGVILAGLGETQYFGPGTRLLVL.